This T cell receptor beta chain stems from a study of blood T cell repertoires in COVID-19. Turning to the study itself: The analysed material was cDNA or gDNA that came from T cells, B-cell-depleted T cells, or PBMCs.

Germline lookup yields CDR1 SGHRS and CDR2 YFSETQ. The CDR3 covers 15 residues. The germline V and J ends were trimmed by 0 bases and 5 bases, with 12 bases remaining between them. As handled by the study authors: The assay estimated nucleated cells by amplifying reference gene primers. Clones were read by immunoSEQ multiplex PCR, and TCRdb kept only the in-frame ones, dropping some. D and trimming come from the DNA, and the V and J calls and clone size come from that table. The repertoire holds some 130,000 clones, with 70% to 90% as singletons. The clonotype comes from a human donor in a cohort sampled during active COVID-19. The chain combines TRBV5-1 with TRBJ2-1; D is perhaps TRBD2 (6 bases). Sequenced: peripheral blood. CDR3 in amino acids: CASSLVGGRNNEQFF. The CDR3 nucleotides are TGCGCCAGCAGCTTGGTTGGGGGGAGGAACAATGAGCAGTTCTTC.